This passage covers 12 T cell receptor beta chains from one sample sequenced in a study of blood T cell repertoires in COVID-19. The protocol was immunoSEQ multiplex PCR, while the TCRdb copy is restricted to in-frame clones and leaves out a portion. The table has some 280,000 clones, approximately 90% seen once. The specimen sequenced was peripheral blood. The receptors shown here come from a woman in her fifties or sixties with acute or convalescent COVID-19.

This chain joins TRBV7-9 and TRBJ2-1; D perhaps matches TRBD2 (6 bases). The CDR3 contains 18 residues. Germline V CDR1 and CDR2: SEHNR, FQNEAQ (reference sequence). V was cut by 5 bases and J by 7 bases, with 27 bases left in between. The CDR3 loop reads CASSQPRDFSPAGNEQFF. For the CDR3, the DNA is TGTGCCAGCAGCCAACCCCGGGACTTCTCCCCTGCGGGGAATGAGCAGTTCTTC.

The sample holds one count of this clone. The CDR3 reads CASSLGGEVNTEAFF. As DNA, the CDR3 is TGTGCCAGCAGCCTAGGGGGGGAGGTGAACACTGAAGCTTTCTTT. The rearrangement links TRBV7-2 to TRBJ1-1, with D tentatively TRBD1 (6 bases). This CDR3 region has 15 residues. Germline-derived CDR1 and CDR2 are SGHTA and FQGNSA. Trimming pared 5 bases from V and 0 bases from J, leaving 13 bases between.

This clone was counted only a few times. The chain carries TRBV10-1 and TRBJ2-1; TRBD1 agrees at 7 bases. This CDR3 contains 13 residues. Per germline, CDR1 WNHNN and CDR2 SYGVQD (reference sequence). The V and J ends lost 7 bases and 4 bases, in that order; junction bases with no gene match: 4. CDR3 bases: TGCGCCAGCACTCGGGACAGATACAATGAGCAGTTCTTC. Translating it yields CASTRDRYNEQFF.

The chain is built from TRBV28 and TRBJ2-7; unclear D gene. There are 13 residues in the CDR3. Germline values: CDR1 MDHEN, CDR2 SYDVKM. V shed 3 bases and J shed 3 bases, with 9 bases lying between them. CDR3 in DNA: TGTGCCAGCAGTTTGATCCCCGGCTACGAGCAGTACTTC. Translated: CASSLIPGYEQYF.

This clone was recorded only once. V is TRBV9 and J is TRBJ2-2, with TRBD2 matching over 11 bases. This CDR3 is 15 amino acids long. The J segment lost 7 bases and the V segment lost 4 bases, leaving 6 bases of the junction unmatched. The germline V gene encodes CDR1 SGDLS and CDR2 YYNGEE. In DNA, the CDR3 is TGTGCCAGCAGCCATAGCGGGAGGGCCATCGGGGAGCTGTTTTTT. It translates to CASSHSGRAIGELFF.

As regards this clone: Additional DNA sequences in this sample encode the identical CDR3. The J gene is TRBJ2-2, the V gene TRBV19; D not resolved. Per germline, CDR1 LNHDA and CDR2 SQIVND (reference sequence). V was clipped by 2 bases and J by 6 bases, with 4 bases between them. The CDR3 runs to 12 residues. CDR3 bases: TGTGCCAGTAGTATACGAGCCGGGGAGCTGTTTTTT. Encoded protein: CASSIRAGELFF.

The chain is built from TRBV5-1 and TRBJ2-3, with D possibly being TRBD2 (5 bases). Germline CDR1 SGHRS, CDR2 YFSETQ. This CDR3 is built from 13 residues. V shed 7 bases and J shed 2 bases, with 11 bases lying between them. The CDR3: CASGERPTDTQYF. The CDR3 DNA reads as TGCGCCAGCGGGGAGCGACCCACAGATACGCAGTATTTT.

The gene calls are TRBV3-1 (or the pseudogene TRBV3-2) and TRBJ2-7, with 7 bases aligning to TRBD1. The CDR3 covers 11 residues. V was pared by 4 bases and J by 6 bases, with 0 bases of the junction left unmatched. Germline-derived CDR1 and CDR2 are LGHDT and YNNKEL (reference sequence). CDR3 coding DNA: TGTGCCAGCAGCCCAGGGGGCGAGCAGTACTTC. It codes for CASSPGGEQYF.

This clone was found once. CDR3 sequence reads: CASSRLGAALSEKLFF. The CDR3 DNA sequence: TGTGCCAGCAGCCGATTGGGGGCAGCTTTAAGTGAAAAACTGTTTTTT. The chain is built from TRBV7-9 and TRBJ1-4; D perhaps matches TRBD1 (6 bases). CDR3 length equals 16 residues. The V and J ends lost 5 bases and 7 bases respectively, with 20 bases between them. Germline V gives CDR1 SEHNR, CDR2 FQNEAQ (reference sequence).

The V gene is TRBV9, the J gene TRBJ1-3, with a weak D call TRBD1 (5 bases). Trimming stripped 3 bases from V and 2 bases from J, with 15 bases between. Germline CDR1 is SGDLS and CDR2 is YYNGEE. This CDR3 contains 16 residues. The CDR3 bases are TGTGCCAGCAGCGCTGGCCTGGCGGGGGCTGGAAACACCATATATTTT. Encoded protein: CASSAGLAGAGNTIYF.

This rearrangement joins TRBV30 to TRBJ1-5; D gene unclear. The CDR3 sequence is 13 residues long. Trimming pared 2 bases from V and 6 bases from J, leaving 11 bases between. Germline-derived CDR1 and CDR2 are GTSNPN and SVGIG (reference sequence). Written as DNA, the CDR3 is TGTGCCTGGAGTTCGGGAAGCGGTCAGCCCCAGCATTTT. Translated, it gives CAWSSGSGQPQHF.

V usage is TRBV16 and J usage is TRBJ2-7, with 7 positions matching TRBD1. V lost 4 bases to trimming and J lost 5 bases; unmatched junction nucleotides: 17. The CDR3 is 17 residues long. Germline V gene lookup returns CDR1 KGHSY and CDR2 FQNENV. The CDR3 spells CASSPPTRARDRDEQYF. DNA of the CDR3: TGTGCCAGCAGCCCCCCGACCCGGGCCAGAGACAGGGACGAGCAGTACTTC. Together with reference TRBV16 and TRBJ2-7, the CDR3 gives the full variable domain: GEEVAQTPKHLVRGEGQKAKLYCAPIKGHSYVFWYQQVLKNEFKFLISFQNENVFDETGMPKERFSAKCLPNSPCSLEIQATKLEDSAVYFCASSPPTRARDRDEQYFGPGTRLTVT.